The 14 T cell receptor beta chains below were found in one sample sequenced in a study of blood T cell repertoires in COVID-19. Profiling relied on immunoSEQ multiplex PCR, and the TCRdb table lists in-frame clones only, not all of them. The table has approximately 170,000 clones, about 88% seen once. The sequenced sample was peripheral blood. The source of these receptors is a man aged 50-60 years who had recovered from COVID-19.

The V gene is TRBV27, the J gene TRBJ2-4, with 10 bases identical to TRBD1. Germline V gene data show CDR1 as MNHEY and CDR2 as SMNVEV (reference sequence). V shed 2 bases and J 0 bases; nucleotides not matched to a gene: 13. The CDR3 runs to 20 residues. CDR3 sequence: CASSLRYGQGDRGAKNIQYF. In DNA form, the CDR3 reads TGTGCCAGCAGTTTAAGGTACGGACAGGGGGATAGAGGAGCCAAAAACATTCAGTACTTC.

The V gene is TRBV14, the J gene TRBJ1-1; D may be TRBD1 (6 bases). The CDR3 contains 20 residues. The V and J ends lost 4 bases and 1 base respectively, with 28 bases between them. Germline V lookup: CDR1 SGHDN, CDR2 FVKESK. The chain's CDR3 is CASSRSPGAPDRFENTEAFF. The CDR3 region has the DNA TGTGCCAGCAGCCGGTCCCCCGGCGCGCCCGACAGGTTCGAGAACACTGAAGCTTTCTTT.

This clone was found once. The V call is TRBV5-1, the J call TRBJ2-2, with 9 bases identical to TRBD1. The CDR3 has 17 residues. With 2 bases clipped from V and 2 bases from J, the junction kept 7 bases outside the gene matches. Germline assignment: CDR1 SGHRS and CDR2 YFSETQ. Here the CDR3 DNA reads TGCGCCAGCAGCTTAGGTCGACAGGGGGATAACACCGGGGAGCTGTTTTTT. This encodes CASSLGRQGDNTGELFF. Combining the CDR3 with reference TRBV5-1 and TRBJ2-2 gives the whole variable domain KAGVTQTPRYLIKTRGQQVTLSCSPISGHRSVSWYQQTPGQGLQFLFEYFSETQRNKGNFPGRFSGRQFSNSRSEMNVSTLELGDSALYLCASSLGRQGDNTGELFFGEGSRLTVL.

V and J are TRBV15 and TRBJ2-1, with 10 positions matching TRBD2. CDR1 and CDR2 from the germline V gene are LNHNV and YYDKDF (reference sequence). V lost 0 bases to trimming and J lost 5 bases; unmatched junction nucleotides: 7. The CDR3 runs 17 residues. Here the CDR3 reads CATSRDFPAGGDNEQFF. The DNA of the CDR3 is TGTGCCACCAGCAGAGATTTCCCAGCGGGGGGGGACAATGAGCAGTTCTTC.

The chain's CDR3 is CASCRGTEAFF. The DNA of the CDR3 is TGTGCCAGCTGCAGGGGCACTGAAGCTTTCTTT. This rearrangement joins TRBV6-5 to TRBJ1-1; D is perhaps TRBD1 (6 bases). Germline V gives CDR1 MNHEY, CDR2 SVGAGI. With 8 bases removed from V and 4 bases from J, the gap between germline ends came to 8 bases. The CDR3 loop spans 11 amino acids.

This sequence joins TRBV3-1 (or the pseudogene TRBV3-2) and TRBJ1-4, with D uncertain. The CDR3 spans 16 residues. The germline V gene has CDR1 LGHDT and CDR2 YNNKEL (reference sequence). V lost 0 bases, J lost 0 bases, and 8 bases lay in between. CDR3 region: CASSQEMRATNEKLFF. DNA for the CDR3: TGTGCCAGCAGCCAAGAGATGCGGGCAACTAATGAAAAACTGTTTTTT.

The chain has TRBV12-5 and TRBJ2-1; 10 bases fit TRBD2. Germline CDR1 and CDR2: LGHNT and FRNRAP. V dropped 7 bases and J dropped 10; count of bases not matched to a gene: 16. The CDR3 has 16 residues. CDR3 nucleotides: TGTGCTAGTGTCGAATCCGGGCTAGCGGGAGCAGGGGAGCAGTTCTTC. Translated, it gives CASVESGLAGAGEQFF.

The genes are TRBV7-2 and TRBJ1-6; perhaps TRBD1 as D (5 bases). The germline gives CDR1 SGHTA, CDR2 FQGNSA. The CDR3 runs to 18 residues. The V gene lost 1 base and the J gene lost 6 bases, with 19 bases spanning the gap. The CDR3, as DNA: TGTGCCAGCAGCTTAGTCCCCGGGGGTGCCGCCTCTAATTCACCCCTCCACTTT. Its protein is CASSLVPGGAASNSPLHF.

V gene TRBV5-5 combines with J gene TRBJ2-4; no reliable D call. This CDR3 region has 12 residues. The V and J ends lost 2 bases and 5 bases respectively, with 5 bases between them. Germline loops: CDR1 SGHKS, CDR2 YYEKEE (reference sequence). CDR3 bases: TGTGCCAGCAGCTTCCTACAAAACATTCAGTACTTC. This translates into CASSFLQNIQYF.

The CDR3, as DNA: TGTGCCTTCGTTAGGGACAGGCTGAACACTGAAGCTTTCTTT. Its protein is CAFVRDRLNTEAFF. This chain uses TRBV30 with TRBJ1-1; 8 nucleotides align to TRBD1. Germline CDR1 reads GTSNPN; CDR2 reads SVGIG (reference sequence). Germline trimming cut 7 bases from V and 0 bases from J; bases unmatched to any gene: 7. The CDR3 spans 14 residues.

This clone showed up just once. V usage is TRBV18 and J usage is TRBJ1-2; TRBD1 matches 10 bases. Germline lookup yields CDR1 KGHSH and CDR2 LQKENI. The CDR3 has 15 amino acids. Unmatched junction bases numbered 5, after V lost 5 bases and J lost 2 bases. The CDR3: CASSGSTGGNYGYTF. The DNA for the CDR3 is TGTGCCAGCTCAGGGTCGACAGGGGGCAACTATGGCTACACCTTC.

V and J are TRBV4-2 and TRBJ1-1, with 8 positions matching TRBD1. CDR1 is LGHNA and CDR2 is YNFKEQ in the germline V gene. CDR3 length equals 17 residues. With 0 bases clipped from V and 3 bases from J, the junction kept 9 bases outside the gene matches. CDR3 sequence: CASSQDVAGGFYTEAFF. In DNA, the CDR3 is TGTGCCAGCAGCCAAGATGTGGCAGGGGGCTTTTACACTGAAGCTTTCTTT.

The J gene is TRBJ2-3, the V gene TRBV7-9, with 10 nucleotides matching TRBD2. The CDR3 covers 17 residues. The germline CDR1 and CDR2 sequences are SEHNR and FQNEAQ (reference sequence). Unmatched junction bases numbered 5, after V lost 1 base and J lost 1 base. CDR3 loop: CASSLVLAGPRTDTQYF. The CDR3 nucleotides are TGTGCCAGCAGCTTAGTACTAGCGGGGCCACGCACAGATACGCAGTATTTT.

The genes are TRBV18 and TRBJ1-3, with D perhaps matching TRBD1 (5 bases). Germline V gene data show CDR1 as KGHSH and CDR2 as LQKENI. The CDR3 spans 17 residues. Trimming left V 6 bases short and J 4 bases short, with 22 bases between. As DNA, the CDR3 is TGTGCCAGCTCCCCCCTAGACTCCGGACAACTCGGAAACACCATATATTTT. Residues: CASSPLDSGQLGNTIYF. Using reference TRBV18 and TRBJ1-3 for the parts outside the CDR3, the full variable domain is NAGVMQNPRHLVRRRGQEARLRCSPMKGHSHVYWYRQLPEEGLKFMVYLQKENIIDESGMPKERFSAEFPKEGPSILRIQQVVRGDSAAYFCASSPLDSGQLGNTIYFGEGSWLTVV.